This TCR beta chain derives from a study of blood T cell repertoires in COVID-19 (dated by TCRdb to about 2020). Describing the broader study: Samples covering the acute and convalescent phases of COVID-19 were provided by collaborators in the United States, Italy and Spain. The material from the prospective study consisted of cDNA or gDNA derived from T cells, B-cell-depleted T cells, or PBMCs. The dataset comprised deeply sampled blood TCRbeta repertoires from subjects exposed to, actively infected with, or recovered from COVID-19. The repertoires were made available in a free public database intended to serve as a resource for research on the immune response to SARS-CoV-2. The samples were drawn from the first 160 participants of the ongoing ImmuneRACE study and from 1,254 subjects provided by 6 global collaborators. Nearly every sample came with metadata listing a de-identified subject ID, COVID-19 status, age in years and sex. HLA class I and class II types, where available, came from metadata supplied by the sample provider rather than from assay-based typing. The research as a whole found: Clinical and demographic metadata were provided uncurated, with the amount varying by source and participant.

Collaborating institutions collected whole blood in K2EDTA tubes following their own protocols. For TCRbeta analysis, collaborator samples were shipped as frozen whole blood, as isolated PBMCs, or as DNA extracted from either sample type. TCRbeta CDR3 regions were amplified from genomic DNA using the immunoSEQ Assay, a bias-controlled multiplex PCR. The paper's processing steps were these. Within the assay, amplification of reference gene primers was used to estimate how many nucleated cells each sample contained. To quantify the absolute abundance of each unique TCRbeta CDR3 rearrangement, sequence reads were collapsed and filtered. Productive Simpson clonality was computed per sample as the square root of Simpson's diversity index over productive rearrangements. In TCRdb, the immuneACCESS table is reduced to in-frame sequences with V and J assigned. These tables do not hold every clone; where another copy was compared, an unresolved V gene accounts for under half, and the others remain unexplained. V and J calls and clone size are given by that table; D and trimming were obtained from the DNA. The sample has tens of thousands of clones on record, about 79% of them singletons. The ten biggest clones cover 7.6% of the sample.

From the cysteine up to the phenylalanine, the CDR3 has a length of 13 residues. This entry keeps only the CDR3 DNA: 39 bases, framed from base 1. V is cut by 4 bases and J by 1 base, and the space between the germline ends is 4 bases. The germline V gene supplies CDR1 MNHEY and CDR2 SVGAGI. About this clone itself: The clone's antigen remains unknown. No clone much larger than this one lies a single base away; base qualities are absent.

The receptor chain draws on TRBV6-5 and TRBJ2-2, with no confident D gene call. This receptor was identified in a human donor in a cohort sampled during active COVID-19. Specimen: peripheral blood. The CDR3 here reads CASSWQNTGELFF. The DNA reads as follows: TGTGCCAGCAGTTGGCAGAACACCGGGGAGCTGTTTTTT.